This entry lists 12 T cell receptor beta chains sequenced from one sample in a study of blood T cell repertoires in COVID-19. The method was immunoSEQ multiplex PCR; TCRdb's version includes in-frame clones alone and lacks a portion of them. The data show fewer than 60,000 clones, with around 82% seen just once and roughly 29% held by the top ten. Sequenced material: peripheral blood. The receptor source for this set is a woman older than 75 with COVID-19, enrolled during active disease.

This chain joins TRBV7-9 and TRBJ2-7; D gene unclear. Germline-derived CDR1 and CDR2 are SEHNR and FQNEAQ (reference sequence). V was pared by 3 bases and J by 4 bases, with 10 bases between. The CDR3 is made up of 13 amino acids. The CDR3 nucleotides read TGTGCCAGCAGCTTGTTCGAGTCTTACGAGCAGTACTTC. As protein: CASSLFESYEQYF. Looking up the rest from reference TRBV7-9 and TRBJ2-7 gives the full variable domain: DTGVSQNPRHKITKRGQNVTFRCDPISEHNRLYWYRQTLGQGPEFLTYFQNEAQLEKSRLLSDRFSAERPKGSFSTLEIQRTEQGDSAMYLCASSLFESYEQYFGPGTRLTVT.

This clone came up a few times. The V call is TRBV5-1, the J call TRBJ2-1; perhaps TRBD2 as D (5 bases). The CDR3 is 13 amino acids. CDR1 SGHRS and CDR2 YFSETQ come from the germline V gene. Trimming took 0 bases from V and 7 from J, leaving 8 bases between them. The CDR3 spells CASSLVRGNEQFF. The CDR3 nucleotides read TGCGCCAGCAGCTTGGTAAGAGGGAATGAGCAGTTCTTC.

V usage is TRBV10-3 and J usage is TRBJ2-1, with D perhaps TRBD1 (6 bases). CDR3 size: 16 residues. V was clipped by 5 bases and J by 1 base, with 15 bases between them. Germline assignment: CDR1 ENHRY and CDR2 SYGVKD. CDR3 nucleotides: TGTGCCATCAGTACCCCGACAGGACCTTCCTACAATGAGCAGTTCTTC. It specifies CAISTPTGPSYNEQFF.

This clone has just a few counts. The V gene is TRBV21-1, the J gene TRBJ1-1; the DNA was not used to check the table's D call, TRBD1. TRBV21-1 corresponds to a pseudogene. This CDR3 is 14 amino acids long. The CDR3 sequence is CASSKAPRSSEAFF. CDR3 DNA sequence: TGTGCCAGCAGCAAAGCCCCCAGGTCATCAGAAGCTTTCTTT.

As for this clone: Other nucleotide sequences in the sample specify the same CDR3. The rearrangement uses TRBV24-1 and TRBJ1-5; D not certain. The V gene's germline CDR1 is KGHDR and CDR2 SFDVKD. The CDR3 consists of 12 residues. The V end lost 3 bases, the J end lost 4 bases, and 3 bases lay between the germline ends. The CDR3 spells CATSDPNQPQHF. CDR3 DNA: TGTGCCACCAGTGATCCGAATCAGCCCCAGCATTTT.

The V and J genes are TRBV5-1 and TRBJ2-7; TRBD1 might be the D (5 bases). CDR1 SGHRS and CDR2 YFSETQ come from the germline V gene. The CDR3 is 16 amino acids. V was shortened by 0 bases and J by 2 bases, with 15 bases between the two germline ends. Here the CDR3 DNA reads TGCGCCAGCAGCTTGGCCCAGTGGGGCCCAACCTACGAGCAGTACTTC. Translation gives CASSLAQWGPTYEQYF.

This clone was counted a single time. The J gene is TRBJ2-3, the V gene TRBV10-1; 8 bases agree with TRBD2. With 0 bases clipped from V and 6 bases from J, the junction kept 5 bases outside the gene matches. Germline CDR1 WNHNN, CDR2 SYGVQD (reference sequence). The CDR3 length is 15 residues. In nucleotides, the CDR3 is TGCGCCAGCAGTGAGTCGAGAACGGGAGGGGATACGCAGTATTTT. It specifies CASSESRTGGDTQYF.

The chain couples TRBV28 to TRBJ1-5, with 7 bases fitting TRBD1. Trimming at V came to 6 bases and at J to 3 bases, leaving 8 bases not matched to a gene. The CDR3 is 15 amino acids. Germline-derived CDR1 and CDR2 are MDHEN and SYDVKM. The CDR3 region is CASRSTGMDNQPQHF. The CDR3 DNA reads TGTGCCAGCAGGTCGACAGGGATGGACAATCAGCCCCAGCATTTT.

The chain links TRBV14 to TRBJ2-5; D gene unclear. This CDR3 region has 16 residues. Germline V gene data show CDR1 as SGHDN and CDR2 as FVKESK. V dropped 3 bases and J dropped 0 bases, with 14 bases sitting between them. Here the CDR3 DNA reads TGTGCCAGCAGCCAGATACCGCGTCTGGACCAAGAGACCCAGTACTTC. This codes for CASSQIPRLDQETQYF.

The chain has TRBV9 and TRBJ2-1, with 9 bases lining up with TRBD2. This CDR3 contains 17 residues. Trimming removed 0 bases from V and 3 bases from J; junction bases left unmatched: 7. Looked up from germline, CDR1 is SGDLS and CDR2 is YYNGEE. The CDR3 bases are TGTGCCAGCAGCGTAGTGGATAGCGGGAGTATCTACAATGAGCAGTTCTTC. This sequence encodes CASSVVDSGSIYNEQFF.

The chain couples TRBV7-8 to TRBJ1-2; D gene uncertain. This CDR3 is built from 13 residues. Trimming cost V 1 base and J 7 bases, with 10 bases left between them. Germline CDR1 reads SGHVS; CDR2 reads FQNEAQ. CDR3 protein: CASSLGAAAGYTF. The CDR3 DNA sequence: TGTGCCAGCAGCTTAGGCGCGGCCGCTGGCTACACCTTC.

The V gene is TRBV4-2, the J gene TRBJ2-7, with D possibly TRBD1 on 5 matching bases. The V gene's germline CDR1 is LGHNA and CDR2 YNFKEQ. Trimming pared 4 bases from V and 0 bases from J, leaving 10 bases between. The CDR3 extends over 14 amino acids. In nucleotides, the CDR3 is TGTGCCAGCAGCCCAAGGACAAACTCCTACGAGCAGTACTTC. It specifies CASSPRTNSYEQYF.